This entry lists 21 T cell receptor beta chains sequenced from one sample in a study of cytomegalovirus exposure and HLA in healthy donors. The PCR employed 60 Vbeta primers together with 13 Jbeta primers. Libraries were prepared by immunoSEQ multiplex PCR; TCRdb keeps only in-frame clonotypes and omits some of them. The table shows some 200,000 clones, with around 80% occurring only once. The sample comprised PBMCs. All receptors come from a woman between 45 and 65 years old in good health and CMV-seronegative.

This chain uses TRBV5-1 with TRBJ2-5, with 8 bases aligning to TRBD1. The DNA end favors TRBJ2-7, so the J call may be wrong. The CDR3 is 15 amino acids. In germline, CDR1 is SGHRS, CDR2 YFSETQ. The CDR3 loop is CASSLVSDRAYEQYF. The CDR3 DNA sequence: TGCGCCAGCAGCTTGGTTTCGGACAGGGCCTACGAGCAGTACTTC.

This sequence joins TRBV7-9 and TRBJ2-7; the D gene is possibly TRBD2 (5 bases). The CDR3 sequence is 15 residues long. Deletions cut 4 bases from V and 6 bases from J, with 19 bases between. The germline gives CDR1 SEHNR, CDR2 FQNEAQ (reference sequence). As DNA, the CDR3 is TGTGCCAGCAGCTCCCCCGAGGGCCTGAGAAGCGAGCAGTACTTC. Protein: CASSSPEGLRSEQYF.

Concerning this clone itself: Since the CDR3 does not end with the conserved phenylalanine or tryptophan, this likely comes from a read error. The chain carries TRBV29-1 and TRBJ2-7; maybe TRBD2 (5 bases). CDR1 and CDR2 (germline): SQVTM, ANQGSEA. V dropped 6 bases and J dropped 4 bases, with 25 bases sitting between them. CDR3 length: 16 residues. The DNA for the CDR3 is TGCAGCGTCGCTGGGCCAGCGGAAAGGAAACTTTACGAGCAGTACCTC. This codes for CSVAGPAERKLYEQYL.

The V gene is TRBV7-9, the J gene TRBJ2-1, with TRBD2 matching over 14 bases. Unmatched junction bases numbered 7, after V lost 5 bases and J lost 4 bases. The CDR3 length is 17 residues. The germline V gene has CDR1 SEHNR and CDR2 FQNEAQ (reference sequence). The CDR3 protein is CASSPVGLAGAYNEQFF. As DNA, the CDR3 is TGTGCCAGCAGCCCAGTGGGACTAGCGGGAGCATACAATGAGCAGTTCTTC.

This clone was seen once. The rearrangement joins TRBV18 to TRBJ1-1, with TRBD1 identical over 7 bases. Per germline, CDR1 KGHSH and CDR2 LQKENI. J gave up 4 bases and V 4 bases, and 9 bases lay outside the gene matches. CDR3 length equals 15 residues. CDR3 nucleotide sequence: TGTGCCAGCTCACGGGGGCAGGGGGGCCTCACTGAAGCTTTCTTT. Amino acids: CASSRGQGGLTEAFF.

The gene calls are TRBV28 and TRBJ1-2, with no clear D. The V end was cut by 3 bases, the J end by 2 bases, with 13 bases between. The CDR3 is 15 amino acids. Germline assignment: CDR1 MDHEN and CDR2 SYDVKM. The CDR3 sequence: CASSFGAGRNYGYTF. As DNA, the CDR3 is TGTGCCAGCAGTTTTGGCGCCGGGAGAAACTATGGCTACACCTTC.

The chain couples TRBV28 to TRBJ2-6; D may be TRBD2 (6 bases). Trimming shortened V by 2 bases and J by 2 bases, and 7 bases separated the two germline ends. CDR3 length: 15 amino acids. CDR1 and CDR2 (germline): MDHEN, SYDVKM. The CDR3 DNA sequence: TGTGCCAGCAGTTTAGGAGGGGCTGGGGCCAACGTCCTGACTTTC. Translated, it gives CASSLGGAGANVLTF.

This chain links TRBV2 with TRBJ1-3; D call uncertain. Per the germline V gene, CDR1 is SNHLY and CDR2 is FYNNEI. This CDR3 spans 14 amino acids. Trimming took off 4 bases at V and 0 bases at J, with 7 bases between the two ends. Here the CDR3 reads CASSGLSSGNTIYF. The CDR3 DNA sequence: TGTGCCAGCAGTGGTCTGAGCTCTGGAAACACCATATATTTT.

The chain employs TRBV2 and TRBJ2-2; perhaps TRBD1 as D (6 bases). Germline values: CDR1 SNHLY, CDR2 FYNNEI. Between the trimmed V and J ends, which lost 7 bases and 4 bases, there was a span of 19 bases. This CDR3 region has 16 residues. CDR3 bases: TGTGCCAGCATCAAAGGACAGAGGTTTGGCACCGGGGAGCTGTTTTTT. Protein: CASIKGQRFGTGELFF.

This clone occurred a few times. The V call is TRBV15, the J call TRBJ2-7; TRBD1 matches 8 bases. With V trimmed by 0 bases and J by 1 base, 5 bases remained unmatched. The CDR3 contains 16 residues. CDR1 LNHNV and CDR2 YYDKDF come from the germline V gene (reference sequence). CDR3 loop: CATSRDRGTGSYEQYF. The CDR3 nucleotides read TGTGCCACCAGCAGAGATCGGGGGACAGGTTCCTACGAGCAGTACTTC. The full variable domain, its missing parts supplied by reference TRBV15 and TRBJ2-7, is DAMVIQNPRYQVTQFGKPVTLSCSQTLNHNVMYWYQQKSSQAPKLLFHYYDKDFNNEADTPDNFQSRRPNTSFCFLDIRSPGLGDTAMYLCATSRDRGTGSYEQYFGPGTRLTVT.

This clone was observed once. This chain links TRBV28 with TRBJ2-7; TRBD2 matches at 10 bases. Per germline, CDR1 MDHEN and CDR2 SYDVKM. The length of the CDR3 is 14 residues. V was clipped by 7 bases and J by 3 bases; unmatched bases: 6. CDR3 loop: CASTPVAGGYEQYF. CDR3 in DNA: TGTGCCAGCACCCCCGTAGCGGGGGGCTACGAGCAGTACTTC.

The J gene is TRBJ1-5, the V gene TRBV19; D uncertain. The CDR3 is 16 amino acids. CDR1 is LNHDA, CDR2 SQIVND, per germline (reference sequence). V dropped 10 bases and J dropped 2 bases, with 21 bases sitting between them. CDR3 sequence reads: CATRSLRAAGNQPQHF. The CDR3 DNA reads TGTGCCACCCGGAGTCTCCGTGCAGCAGGCAATCAGCCCCAGCATTTT.

This chain joins TRBV9 and TRBJ2-7; 10 bases are shared with TRBD2. The CDR3 spans 15 residues. Germline V lookup: CDR1 SGDLS, CDR2 YYNGEE. The junction had 8 bases not matched to a gene; V was cut back by 4 bases and J by 4 bases. Here the CDR3 reads CASSPRAGGIYEQYF. CDR3 in DNA: TGTGCCAGCAGCCCTCGAGCGGGAGGGATTTACGAGCAGTACTTC.

V is TRBV28 and J is TRBJ2-7, with 7 bases fitting TRBD1. The CDR3 sequence is 16 residues long. CDR1 MDHEN and CDR2 SYDVKM come from the germline V gene. The J segment lost 2 bases and the V segment lost 3 bases, leaving 10 bases of the junction unmatched. In DNA form, the CDR3 reads TGTGCCAGCAGTTTCCCATTGGGGACAGTGGCCTACGAGCAGTACTTC. Protein sequence: CASSFPLGTVAYEQYF.

This sequence joins TRBV5-1 and TRBJ2-5, with a tentative D call TRBD1 (6 bases). This CDR3 is built from 13 residues. Germline V lookup: CDR1 SGHRS, CDR2 YFSETQ. Trimming took 3 bases from V and 5 from J, leaving 11 bases between them. The chain's CDR3 is CASSSGVVETQYF. For the CDR3, the DNA is TGCGCCAGCAGCTCAGGGGTGGTGGAGACCCAGTACTTC. Variable domain in full (rest from reference TRBV5-1 and TRBJ2-5): KAGVTQTPRYLIKTRGQQVTLSCSPISGHRSVSWYQQTPGQGLQFLFEYFSETQRNKGNFPGRFSGRQFSNSRSEMNVSTLELGDSALYLCASSSGVVETQYFGPGTRLLVL.

The V gene is TRBV5-1, the J gene TRBJ2-1; 12 bases match TRBD2. The V and J ends lost 4 bases and 0 bases, in that order; junction bases with no gene match: 11. Germline V lookup: CDR1 SGHRS, CDR2 YFSETQ. The CDR3 has 19 residues. The CDR3 reads CASSLSQLAGGSSYNEQFF. CDR3 bases: TGCGCCAGCAGCCTCTCCCAACTAGCGGGGGGCAGCTCCTACAATGAGCAGTTCTTC.

V and J are TRBV19 and TRBJ2-1; 9 bases agree with TRBD2. Germline V CDR1 and CDR2: LNHDA, SQIVND (reference sequence). With V trimmed by 5 bases and J by 4 bases, 9 bases remained unmatched. CDR3 length: 16 amino acids. CDR3 coding DNA: TGTGCCAGTAGTGCTCTGACTAGCGGACAATACAATGAGCAGTTCTTC. As protein: CASSALTSGQYNEQFF.

This chain uses TRBV7-9 with TRBJ2-1; no reliable D call. The CDR3 has 13 residues. Trimming stripped 5 bases from V and 9 bases from J, with 14 bases between. CDR1 and CDR2 (germline): SEHNR, FQNEAQ (reference sequence). CDR3 loop: CASSPGSQAEQFF. DNA of the CDR3: TGTGCCAGCAGCCCCGGCAGCCAGGCTGAGCAGTTCTTC.

This chain uses TRBV5-3 with TRBJ1-6; 9 bases are shared with TRBD1. TRBV5-3 is noted as an ORF with a role that remains uncertain. This CDR3 is built from 16 residues. With V trimmed by 3 bases and J by 10 bases, 11 bases remained unmatched. The DNA of the CDR3 is TGTGCCAGAAGCTCACCCCGGACAGGGGTAAAGTCACCCCTCCACTTT. Protein product: CARSSPRTGVKSPLHF.

This chain uses TRBV5-1 with TRBJ2-6, with TRBD1 matching 8 bases. The CDR3 is 16 residues long. Germline V CDR1 and CDR2: SGHRS, YFSETQ. The trim removed 4 bases at V and 2 bases at J, leaving 5 bases unmatched. The CDR3 loop reads CASSLTTGAGANVLTF. CDR3 nucleotides: TGCGCCAGCAGCCTGACGACAGGGGCTGGGGCCAACGTCCTGACTTTC.

The rearrangement uses TRBV19 and TRBJ1-1; D might be TRBD1 (5 bases). The CDR3 is made up of 14 amino acids. The V and J ends lost 7 bases and 4 bases respectively, with 16 bases between them. Germline V gene lookup returns CDR1 LNHDA and CDR2 SQIVND (reference sequence). The CDR3 is CASTQVPQGTEAFF. The CDR3 nucleotides are TGTGCCAGTACCCAAGTCCCGCAGGGCACTGAAGCTTTCTTT.